This TCR beta chain derives from a study of T-cell reconstitution after alpha-beta-depleted transplantation in children. Overall study findings and caveats: TCRbeta diversity was high at day 60 in some patients (a result of surviving recipient T cells and thymic progenitors). Alpha-beta T cells about two months after transplant reportedly derived from several hundred expanded graft clones. Counts and diversity of T cells one year after transplant came mostly from newly produced T cells.

Unique molecular identifiers tagged the TCRbeta library. TCRdb reanalysed the PCR reads using MiXCR and keeps one entry per CDR3 protein. The sample lists 550,000 to 800,000 distinct CDR3 sequences, around 13% occurring once. The J segment lost 4 bases and the V segment lost 0 bases, leaving 4 bases of the junction unmatched. Per the germline V gene, CDR1 is DFQATT and CDR2 is SNEGSKA (reference sequence). There are 14 residues in the CDR3. In its sample, this clonotype was seen a few times. No antigen is known for it. The sequence was obtained from a girl aged 2 to 9 with congenital amegakaryocytic thrombocytopenia, due to receive a stem cell transplant. This rearrangement joins TRBV20-1 to TRBJ1-1; 8 bases align to TRBD1. The sample consisted of PBMCs, taken before TCRalphabeta/CD19-depleted stem cell transplant. In DNA form, the CDR3 reads TGCAGTGCTAGAGATCTCACAGGGGGCACTGAAGCTTTCTTT. Translation: CSARDLTGGTEAFF.